A single sample is the source of the 9 T cell receptor beta chains below, sequenced in a study of blood T cells in healthy people across ages. Through a sample-barcoded 5' primer and a J-beta primer mix, a second PCR was run for 7 to 11 cycles. TCRdb fed the 5' RACE reads into MiXCR, producing one record per CDR3 protein. The sample shows over a million distinct CDR3 sequences, less than 50% of them seen only once. The specimen was blood. These receptors all stem from a woman aged 55-75 years in good health.

This sequence joins TRBV24-1 and TRBJ2-7; 10 nucleotides match TRBD1. The CDR3 runs 14 residues. Unmatched junction bases numbered 7, after V lost 7 bases and J lost 5 bases. The germline V gene encodes CDR1 KGHDR and CDR2 SFDVKD. The CDR3 here is CATSTGTGEHEQYF. The CDR3 region has the DNA TGTGCCACCAGCACCGGGACAGGGGAGCACGAGCAGTACTTC.

The chain employs TRBV2 and TRBJ2-3, with TRBD2 identical over 10 bases. Per the germline V gene, CDR1 is SNHLY and CDR2 is FYNNEI. Trimming took 8 bases from V and 4 from J; bases not matched to a gene: 12. The CDR3 has 16 residues. Here the CDR3 reads CASGARTSGPADTQYF. The CDR3 nucleotides are TGTGCCAGCGGTGCGAGGACTAGCGGTCCCGCAGATACGCAGTATTTT.

This clonotype showed up many times. This chain uses TRBV5-1 with TRBJ2-7, with D perhaps matching TRBD1 (6 bases). From germline, CDR1 is SGHRS and CDR2 YFSETQ. The CDR3 runs to 13 residues. V was shortened by 1 base and J by 3 bases, with 8 bases between the two germline ends. The CDR3 loop reads CASSLPDSYEQYF. The CDR3 DNA is TGCGCCAGCAGCTTGCCGGACAGCTACGAGCAGTACTTC.

This chain links TRBV6-6 with TRBJ2-1; 7 bases agree with TRBD2. This CDR3 has 15 residues. The ends lost 5 bases at V and 6 bases at J; junction bases unmatched: 10. Germline CDR1 is MNHNY and CDR2 is SVGAGI (reference sequence). Written as DNA, the CDR3 is TGTGCCAGCAGTCCGAGTGGCGGGAGTGGCAATGAGCAGTTCTTC. Residues: CASSPSGGSGNEQFF.

In the case of this clonotype: The junction departs from germline at one end; a sequencing error may be responsible. The rearrangement links TRBV7-9 to TRBJ2-7; 7 nucleotides match TRBD2. Germline CDR1 and CDR2: SEHNR and FQNEAQ (reference sequence). This CDR3 is built from 15 residues. CDR3 loop: CTSSPHPSGAYEQYF. The CDR3 DNA reads TGTACCAGCAGCCCACATCCTAGCGGAGCCTACGAGCAGTACTTC.

In this sample, this clonotype turned up a few times. This sequence joins TRBV24-1 and TRBJ2-3; D possibly corresponds to TRBD2 (5 bases). Trimming took 3 bases from V and 4 from J, leaving 13 bases between them. This CDR3 spans 15 amino acids. The germline CDR1 and CDR2 sequences are KGHDR and SFDVKD. As DNA, the CDR3 is TGTGCCACCAGTGATGTACGGGATTCCCCAGATACGCAGTATTTT. The encoded protein is CATSDVRDSPDTQYF.

The rearrangement joins TRBV4-2 to TRBJ2-3; 7 bases align to TRBD2. CDR3 length equals 16 residues. The germline gives CDR1 LGHNA, CDR2 YNFKEQ. J gave up 3 bases and V 4 bases, and 10 bases lay outside the gene matches. CDR3 sequence: CASSPLVSGGTDTQYF. CDR3 in DNA: TGTGCCAGCAGCCCCCTGGTATCGGGAGGAACAGATACGCAGTATTTT.

The chain couples TRBV29-1 to TRBJ2-3; 7 bases match TRBD1. Germline CDR1 reads SQVTM; CDR2 reads ANQGSEA. With 0 bases clipped from V and 8 bases from J, the junction kept 11 bases outside the gene matches. This CDR3 contains 15 residues. CDR3 loop: CSVEDLNPTGATQYF. DNA for the CDR3: TGCAGCGTTGAAGATCTCAACCCAACAGGGGCTACGCAGTATTTT.

The V call is TRBV9, the J call TRBJ2-5; a weak D match, TRBD2 (5 bases). There are 16 residues in the CDR3. Trimming removed 0 bases from V and 2 bases from J, with 14 bases in between. Germline V lookup: CDR1 SGDLS, CDR2 YYNGEE. The CDR3 is CASSVALDGEQETQYF. CDR3 coding DNA: TGTGCCAGCAGCGTAGCCCTCGACGGGGAACAAGAGACCCAGTACTTC.